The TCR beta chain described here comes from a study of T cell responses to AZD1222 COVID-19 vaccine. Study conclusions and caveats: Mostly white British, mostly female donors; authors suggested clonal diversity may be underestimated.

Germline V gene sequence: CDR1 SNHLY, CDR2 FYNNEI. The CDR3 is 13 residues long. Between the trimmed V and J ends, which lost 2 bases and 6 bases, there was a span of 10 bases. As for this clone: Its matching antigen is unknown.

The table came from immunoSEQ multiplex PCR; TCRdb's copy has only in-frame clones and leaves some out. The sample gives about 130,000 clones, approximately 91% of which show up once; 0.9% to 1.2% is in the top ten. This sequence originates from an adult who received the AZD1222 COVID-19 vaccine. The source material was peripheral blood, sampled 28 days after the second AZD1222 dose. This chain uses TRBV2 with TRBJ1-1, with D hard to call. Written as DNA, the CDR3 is TGTGCCAGCAGTGAACTAGGGATCGCTGAAGCTTTCTTT. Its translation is CASSELGIAEAFF. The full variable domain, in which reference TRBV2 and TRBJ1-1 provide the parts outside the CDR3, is EPEVTQTPSHQVTQMGQEVILRCVPISNHLYFYWYRQILGQKVEFLVSFYNNEISEKSEIFDDQFSVERPDGSNFTLKIRSTKLEDSAMYFCASSELGIAEAFFGQGTRLTVV.